Shown below are 2 T cell receptor beta chains from a single sample sequenced in a study of T cells in Graves' hyperthyroidism and ophthalmopathy. Amplification of TCR beta CDR3 regions used RNA as the template. First-round RT-PCR with HTBI primers amplified the TCR CDR3 region. One entry per CDR3 protein, called by TCRdb with MiXCR from the multiplex PCR reads. Here the sample spans 250,000 to 300,000 distinct CDR3 sequences, around 15% being singletons. The source material was blood. The receptors were sampled from a woman between 40 and 50 years old with Graves' hyperthyroidism.

The table lists this clonotype with many counts. The rearrangement joins TRBV27 to TRBJ2-1, with 8 bases lining up with TRBD2. This CDR3 region has 15 residues. In germline, CDR1 is MNHEY, CDR2 SMNVEV (reference sequence). V dropped 5 bases and J dropped 4; count of bases not matched to a gene: 7. The CDR3 sequence: CASSRGLVIYNEQFF. The CDR3 region has the DNA TGTGCCAGCAGTCGGGGACTAGTAATTTACAATGAGCAGTTCTTC.

The table lists this clonotype with many counts. The rearrangement joins TRBV20-1 to TRBJ2-1; D may correspond to TRBD1 or TRBD2 (5 bases each). The CDR3 length is 14 residues. CDR1 and CDR2 from the germline V gene are DFQATT and SNEGSKA (reference sequence). With 2 bases removed from V and 2 bases from J, the gap between germline ends came to 10 bases. The CDR3 is CSARPRDAYNEQFF. The CDR3 DNA sequence: TGCAGTGCTAGACCCCGGGACGCCTACAATGAGCAGTTCTTC.